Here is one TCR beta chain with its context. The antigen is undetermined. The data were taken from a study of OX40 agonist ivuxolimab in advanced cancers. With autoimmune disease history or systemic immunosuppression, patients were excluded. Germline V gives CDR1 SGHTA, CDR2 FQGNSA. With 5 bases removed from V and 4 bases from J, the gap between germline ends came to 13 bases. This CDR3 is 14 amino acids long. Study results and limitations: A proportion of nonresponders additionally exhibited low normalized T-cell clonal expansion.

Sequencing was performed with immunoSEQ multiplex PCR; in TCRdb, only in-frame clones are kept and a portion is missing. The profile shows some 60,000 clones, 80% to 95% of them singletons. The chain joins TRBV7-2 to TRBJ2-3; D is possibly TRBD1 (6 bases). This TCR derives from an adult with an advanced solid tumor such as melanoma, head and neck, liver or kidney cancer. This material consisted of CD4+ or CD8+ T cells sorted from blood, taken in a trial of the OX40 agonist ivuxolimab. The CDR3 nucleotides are TGTGCCAGCAGCCCCGGACAGAGAGCAGATACGCAGTATTTT. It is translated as CASSPGQRADTQYF. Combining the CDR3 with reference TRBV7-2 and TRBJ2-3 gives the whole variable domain GAGVSQSPSNKVTEKGKDVELRCDPISGHTALYWYRQSLGQGLEFLIYFQGNSAPDKSGLPSDRFSAERTGGSVSTLTIQRTQQEDSAVYLCASSPGQRADTQYFGPGTRLTVL.